The 14 T cell receptor beta chains in this list originate from one sample, sequenced in a study of cytomegalovirus exposure and HLA in healthy donors. The PCR had 60 Vbeta and 13 Jbeta primers. TCRdb's copy holds only in-frame clones and misses some; the assay was immunoSEQ multiplex PCR. The sample lists approximately 120,000 clones, under 90% seen once, with 3.6% in the top ten. Sample: PBMCs. These receptors were taken from a woman aged 35 to 49 in good health and CMV-seropositive.

The V gene is TRBV5-5, the J gene TRBJ2-3; D may be TRBD1 (6 bases). The CDR3 contains 16 residues. In germline, CDR1 is SGHKS, CDR2 YYEKEE (reference sequence). The V end was cut by 0 bases, the J end by 3 bases, with 14 bases between. This chain's CDR3 is CASSLVRTATTDTQYF. In DNA form, the CDR3 reads TGTGCCAGCAGCTTGGTAAGGACAGCGACTACAGATACGCAGTATTTT.

This clone appeared a single time. The rearrangement uses TRBV14 and TRBJ1-1; D remains unclear. The CDR3 is made up of 14 amino acids. Germline V CDR1 and CDR2: SGHDN, FVKESK. The V and J ends lost 2 bases and 2 bases respectively, with 9 bases between them. CDR3: CASSQLAENTEAFF. DNA of the CDR3: TGTGCCAGCAGCCAATTGGCAGAAAACACTGAAGCTTTCTTT.

A word on this clone: An end of the junction differs from the germline gene, which may be a read error. The rearrangement uses TRBV2 and TRBJ1-6, with D perhaps matching TRBD1 (6 bases). Germline V gene data show CDR1 as SNHLY and CDR2 as FYNNEI. This CDR3 is 13 amino acids long. The CDR3 DNA sequence: TGTGCCAGCGTTGAGCTAGGGTCTACAGGGTCCTTCTTT. It encodes CASVELGSTGSFF.

This chain links TRBV23-1 with TRBJ2-5; D remains ambiguous. TRBV23-1 is an open reading frame whose function is uncertain. The CDR3 length is 14 residues. The germline V and J ends were trimmed by 8 bases and 0 bases, with 13 bases remaining between them. The chain's CDR3 is CASERPEYQETQYF. The CDR3 DNA reads TGCGCCAGCGAACGGCCGGAGTACCAAGAGACCCAGTACTTC.

The chain combines TRBV5-1 with TRBJ1-5, with a tentative D call TRBD1 (5 bases). CDR3 length equals 13 residues. Germline V lookup: CDR1 SGHRS, CDR2 YFSETQ. Trimming pared 5 bases from V and 3 bases from J, leaving 9 bases between. The CDR3, as DNA: TGCGCCAGCAGACAGGATTACAATCAGCCCCAGCATTTT. This translates into CASRQDYNQPQHF. Supplemented by reference TRBV5-1 and TRBJ1-5, the full variable domain reads KAGVTQTPRYLIKTRGQQVTLSCSPISGHRSVSWYQQTPGQGLQFLFEYFSETQRNKGNFPGRFSGRQFSNSRSEMNVSTLELGDSALYLCASRQDYNQPQHFGDGTRLSIL.

The chain uses TRBV28 and TRBJ1-1; the match to TRBD1 covers 7 bases. Germline trimming cut 6 bases from V and 4 bases from J; bases unmatched to any gene: 5. CDR1 MDHEN and CDR2 SYDVKM come from the germline V gene. The CDR3 loop spans 13 amino acids. The CDR3 DNA sequence: TGTGCCAGCAGCTTGGGACAGTTCACTGAAGCTTTCTTT. This sequence encodes CASSLGQFTEAFF.

CDR3 amino acids: CAWLAEYNEQFF. CDR3 bases: TGTGCCTGGTTAGCGGAGTACAATGAGCAGTTCTTC. J is TRBJ2-1 and V is TRBV30, with a possible D match to TRBD2 (6 bases). CDR1 and CDR2 from the germline V gene are GTSNPN and SVGIG (reference sequence). This CDR3 is 12 amino acids long. V lost 5 bases and J 4 bases, leaving 9 bases between the germline ends.

This clone has only a few counts. Other DNA variants within this sample encode the same CDR3. The gene calls are TRBV27 and TRBJ2-5, with 13 nucleotides matching TRBD2. Germline CDR1 reads MNHEY; CDR2 reads SMNVEV (reference sequence). This CDR3 has 15 residues. V lost 5 bases, J lost 1 base, and 1 base stayed unmatched. This CDR3 is CASSGTSGAQETQYF. The CDR3 coding sequence is TGTGCCAGCAGTGGGACTAGCGGGGCCCAAGAGACCCAGTACTTC.

This chain connects TRBV2 to TRBJ1-5; tentatively, D is TRBD1 (6 bases). With 3 bases removed from V and 5 bases from J, the gap between germline ends came to 17 bases. The CDR3 spans 16 residues. Germline values: CDR1 SNHLY, CDR2 FYNNEI. The CDR3 DNA is TGTGCCAGCAGTGAGACAGGCCGAAATTTCCATCAGCCCCAGCATTTT. Translation: CASSETGRNFHQPQHF. The entire variable domain, with the rest obtained from reference TRBV2 and TRBJ1-5, is as follows: EPEVTQTPSHQVTQMGQEVILRCVPISNHLYFYWYRQILGQKVEFLVSFYNNEISEKSEIFDDQFSVERPDGSNFTLKIRSTKLEDSAMYFCASSETGRNFHQPQHFGDGTRLSIL.

This clone was found a few times. V and J are TRBV4-2 and TRBJ2-6; 12 bases are shared with TRBD2. Germline values: CDR1 LGHNA, CDR2 YNFKEQ. The V and J ends lost 2 bases and 0 bases, in that order; junction bases with no gene match: 2. This CDR3 contains 18 residues. CDR3 DNA: TGTGCCAGCAGCCAAACGACTAGCGGGAGCTCTGGGGCCAACGTCCTGACTTTC. It is translated as CASSQTTSGSSGANVLTF.

The chain recombines TRBV25-1 with TRBJ2-2, with 14 bases identical to TRBD2. The CDR3 has 18 residues. Germline-derived CDR1 and CDR2 are MGHDK and SYGVNS. After removal of 1 base from V and 3 bases from J, the junction contained 4 bases not matched to a gene. The CDR3 DNA is TGTGCCAGCAGTGAATTGGGGACTAGCGGGAGACACACCGGGGAGCTGTTTTTT. Its translation is CASSELGTSGRHTGELFF.

This chain connects TRBV9 to TRBJ2-3; TRBD2 matches at 13 bases. The CDR3 length is 16 residues. Germline-derived CDR1 and CDR2 are SGDLS and YYNGEE. V was pared by 3 bases and J by 4 bases, with 5 bases of the junction left unmatched. CDR3 in DNA: TGTGCCAGCAGCGCCCGACTAGCGGGAGGTCCAGATACGCAGTATTTT. Translating it yields CASSARLAGGPDTQYF.

The chain is built from TRBV7-2 and TRBJ2-7; 11 bases are shared with TRBD2. From germline, CDR1 is SGHTA and CDR2 FQGNSA. This CDR3 comprises 16 residues. The ends lost 5 bases at V and 3 bases at J; junction bases unmatched: 9. The CDR3 reads CASSRGVAGGFYEQYF. The CDR3 DNA follows: TGTGCCAGCAGCCGGGGGGTAGCGGGGGGGTTCTACGAGCAGTACTTC.

The V gene is TRBV11-2, the J gene TRBJ2-1; D remains ambiguous. CDR1 and CDR2 from the germline V gene are SGHAT and FQNNGV. V dropped 2 bases and J dropped 9 bases, with 5 bases sitting between them. This CDR3 is 11 amino acids long. The CDR3 DNA is TGTGCCAGCAGCTTATCAGGTGAGCAGTTCTTC. It translates to CASSLSGEQFF. The full variable domain, rest sourced from reference TRBV11-2 and TRBJ2-1, is EAGVAQSPRYKIIEKRQSVAFWCNPISGHATLYWYQQILGQGPKLLIQFQNNGVVDDSQLPKDRFSAERLKGVDSTLKIQPAKLEDSAVYLCASSLSGEQFFGPGTRLTVL.